The clone carrying this T cell receptor beta chain was recorded at least ten times. Its matching antigen is unknown. The sample belongs to a study of T cells in Graves' hyperthyroidism and ophthalmopathy. The wider study: Peripheral blood was drawn at first diagnosis, prior to all treatment.

Study findings and constraints: Ophthalmopathy, as predicted by the model, came a median roughly 6.3 months after the prediction.

The study based diagnoses on clinical symptoms, serum thyroxine and TRAb, thyroid ultrasound and orbital computed tomography. Amplification of TCR beta CDR3 regions used RNA as the template. Primed by the HTBI set, a first-round RT-PCR was run on the TCR CDR3. MiXCR, run by TCRdb on the multiplex PCR reads, gives a single entry per CDR3 protein. This table holds 240,000 or so distinct CDR3 sequences, about a sixth found once. The CDR3 runs to 11 residues. The germline V and J ends were trimmed by 0 bases and 7 bases, with 3 bases remaining between them. Germline CDR1 reads LGHDT; CDR2 reads YNNKEL (reference sequence).

Sequences were obtained from blood. This chain joins TRBV3-1 and TRBJ1-2; D unclear. The source of this sequence is a woman in her late teens or twenties with Graves' ophthalmopathy. In nucleotides, the CDR3 is TGTGCCAGCAGCCAAGAGACTGGCTACACCTTC. This gives the protein CASSQETGYTF. The entire variable domain, with the rest obtained from reference TRBV3-1 and TRBJ1-2, is as follows: DTAVSQTPKYLVTQMGNDKSIKCEQNLGHDTMYWYKQDSKKFLKIMFSYNNKELIINETVPNRFSPKSPDKAHLNLHINSLELGDSAVYFCASSQETGYTFGSGTRLTVV.